This TCR beta chain originates from a study of T cell responses to AZD1222 COVID-19 vaccine. Notes on the study in general: Targeting of unmutated variant regions was reportedly seen in nearly half of spike-specific TCRs. Only six or seven AZD1222 recipients were seropositive at baseline.

Worth noting for this clone: Its specificity is unknown.

Assay used: immunoSEQ multiplex PCR; TCRdb lists only in-frame clones, some missing. The sample has 95,000 to 150,000 clones; 85% to 90% are singletons. This TCR derives from an adult in good health. Sequenced material: peripheral blood, taken on day 0 of AZD1222 vaccination.

The CDR3 bases are TGTGCCTCTCCTCAGGCTCCCAGTAATTCACCCCTCCACTTT. As protein: CASPQAPSNSPLHF. The chain links TRBV30 to TRBJ1-6, with no clear D. Trimming shortened V by 7 bases and J by 6 bases, and 16 bases separated the two germline ends. In germline, CDR1 is GTSNPN, CDR2 SVGIG (reference sequence). The CDR3 covers 14 residues.